This entry lists 17 T cell receptor beta chains sequenced from one sample in a study of cytomegalovirus exposure and HLA in healthy donors. This PCR relied on a set of 60 Vbeta primers and 13 Jbeta primers. Data came from immunoSEQ multiplex PCR; TCRdb stores just in-frame clones and leaves some out. The table shows roughly 99,000 clones, with 74% occurring only once. The sequenced sample was PBMCs. These receptor sequences come from a woman aged 40 to 49 in good health and CMV-seropositive.

This sequence joins TRBV10-3 and TRBJ2-1, with D perhaps matching TRBD2 (6 bases). The length of the CDR3 is 12 residues. Trimming removed 9 bases from V and 10 bases from J, with 16 bases in between. Germline V gene lookup returns CDR1 ENHRY and CDR2 SYGVKD. CDR3: CAIRDRGFEQFF. The CDR3 DNA sequence: TGTGCCATAAGGGACCGGGGGTTCGAGCAGTTCTTC.

The J gene is TRBJ1-2, the V gene TRBV5-1; 9 bases agree with TRBD1. The J segment lost 3 bases and the V segment lost 5 bases, leaving 2 bases of the junction unmatched. This CDR3 spans 13 amino acids. The germline V gene has CDR1 SGHRS and CDR2 YFSETQ. The CDR3 coding sequence is TGCGCCAGCAGGCGGACAGGGGACTATGGCTACACCTTC. Its translation is CASRRTGDYGYTF.

This clone has only a few counts. CDR3 sequence (DNA): TGTGCCAGCAGTCCACTCAGGGCCGCGAGCTCCTATAATTCACCCCTCCACTTT. Amino acids: CASSPLRAASSYNSPLHF. The chain is built from TRBV27 and TRBJ1-6, with D perhaps matching TRBD1 (5 bases). The CDR3 spans 18 residues. The V gene's germline CDR1 is MNHEY and CDR2 SMNVEV (reference sequence). The V end was cut by 5 bases, the J end by 0 bases, with 17 bases between.

This chain connects TRBV25-1 to TRBJ2-2; TRBD2 matches 11 bases. This CDR3 has 16 residues. Germline-derived CDR1 and CDR2 are MGHDK and SYGVNS. J gave up 6 bases and V 1 base, and 4 bases lay outside the gene matches. The CDR3 is CASSEWPSGGPGELFF. The CDR3 DNA sequence: TGTGCCAGCAGTGAATGGCCTAGCGGGGGGCCCGGGGAGCTGTTTTTT.

The chain has TRBV5-1 and TRBJ2-5; maybe TRBD2 (6 bases). The V and J ends lost 7 bases and 5 bases respectively, with 15 bases between them. Germline CDR1 and CDR2: SGHRS and YFSETQ. The CDR3 contains 13 residues. The CDR3 loop reads CASAGLLRETQYF. CDR3 in DNA: TGCGCCAGCGCGGGACTCCTTAGGGAGACCCAGTACTTC.

V gene TRBV10-2 combines with J gene TRBJ1-5; no firm D call. Germline V gene lookup returns CDR1 WSHSY and CDR2 SAAADI. The V and J ends lost 10 bases and 5 bases respectively, with 15 bases between them. This CDR3 contains 13 residues. The CDR3 DNA reads TGCGCCACCGAAACGAGTTTCCATCAGCCCCAGCATTTT. Protein: CATETSFHQPQHF.

This CDR3 is CASSRGTPDTQYF. In DNA form, the CDR3 reads TGTGCCAGCAGCCGAGGGACACCAGATACGCAGTATTTT. This chain joins TRBV7-3 and TRBJ2-3, with D perhaps TRBD1 (6 bases). The V and J ends lost 5 bases and 4 bases respectively, with 10 bases between them. The germline gives CDR1 SGHTA, CDR2 FQGTGA. The CDR3 extends over 13 amino acids.

V is TRBV30 and J is TRBJ1-4; 7 positions match TRBD1. Losses at the gene ends were 3 bases for V and 5 bases for J; bases not matched to a gene: 12. The V gene's germline CDR1 is GTSNPN and CDR2 SVGIG (reference sequence). CDR3 length: 16 residues. In nucleotides, the CDR3 is TGTGCCTGGAGCCGACCTGGGGCAGGGGGAAATGAAAAACTGTTTTTT. This sequence encodes CAWSRPGAGGNEKLFF.

The V gene is TRBV5-1, the J gene TRBJ1-2, with D possibly matching TRBD1 (5 bases). The CDR3 consists of 15 residues. Germline lookup yields CDR1 SGHRS and CDR2 YFSETQ. Trimming removed 4 bases from V and 8 bases from J, with 21 bases in between. This chain's CDR3 is CASSPSPGREWGYTF. CDR3 bases: TGCGCCAGCAGCCCCTCCCCGGGCAGGGAATGGGGCTACACCTTC.

The CDR3 sequence is CASSVPADTQYF. The CDR3 DNA sequence: TGTGCCAGCAGTGTCCCAGCAGATACGCAGTATTTT. The chain uses TRBV2 and TRBJ2-3; D ambiguous. The CDR3 totals 12 residues. Trimming left V 4 bases short and J 4 bases short, with 6 bases between. The germline V gene has CDR1 SNHLY and CDR2 FYNNEI. Full variable domain (missing parts from reference TRBV2 and TRBJ2-3): EPEVTQTPSHQVTQMGQEVILRCVPISNHLYFYWYRQILGQKVEFLVSFYNNEISEKSEIFDDQFSVERPDGSNFTLKIRSTKLEDSAMYFCASSVPADTQYFGPGTRLTVL.

V is TRBV6-5 and J is TRBJ1-2, with TRBD1 matching 7 bases. V was clipped by 6 bases and J by 7 bases; unmatched bases: 8. CDR3 length: 13 residues. CDR1 is MNHEY and CDR2 is SVGAGI in the germline V gene. For the CDR3, the DNA is TGTGCCAGCAGATTGAGACAGGGAGCTGGCTACACCTTC. This translates into CASRLRQGAGYTF.

The V and J genes are TRBV30 and TRBJ2-3, with 14 bases fitting TRBD2. The V and J ends lost 5 bases and 6 bases, in that order; junction bases with no gene match: 7. Germline CDR1 reads GTSNPN; CDR2 reads SVGIG (reference sequence). This CDR3 is built from 15 residues. This CDR3 reads CAWRLAGGAPDTQYF. Here the CDR3 DNA reads TGTGCCTGGCGACTAGCGGGGGGGGCCCCGGATACGCAGTATTTT.

The rearrangement uses TRBV2 and TRBJ1-5, with 9 bases lining up with TRBD1. V trimming: 3 bases; J trimming: 5 bases; junction bases outside the gene matches: 8. Germline V gene data show CDR1 as SNHLY and CDR2 as FYNNEI. The CDR3 contains 16 residues. In DNA form, the CDR3 reads TGTGCCAGCAGTGAGGACCGGGACAGGGATTATCAGCCCCAGCATTTT. It codes for CASSEDRDRDYQPQHF.

This sequence joins TRBV5-8 and TRBJ2-7, with 15 bases lining up with TRBD2. This CDR3 region has 17 residues. CDR1 and CDR2 (germline): SGHTS, YDEGEE. J lost 2 bases, V lost 4 bases, and 7 bases had no gene match. Here the CDR3 reads CASSDGTSGGTPYEQYF. DNA of the CDR3: TGTGCCAGCAGCGACGGGACTAGCGGGGGGACCCCCTACGAGCAGTACTTC.

This clone appeared a few times. The J gene is TRBJ2-7, the V gene TRBV5-1; D is unclear. Germline V gives CDR1 SGHRS, CDR2 YFSETQ. The CDR3 is made up of 14 amino acids. Trimming removed 4 bases at V and 0 bases at J, with 11 bases between. CDR3 bases: TGCGCCAGCAGCACGGCCGGGTCCTCCTACGAGCAGTACTTC. This translates into CASSTAGSSYEQYF.

The genes are TRBV29-1 and TRBJ2-6; 10 bases map to TRBD1. The CDR3 length is 16 residues. After removal of 8 bases from V and 2 bases from J, the junction contained 9 bases not matched to a gene. Germline loops: CDR1 SQVTM, CDR2 ANQGSEA. This chain's CDR3 is CSPKRDRGPGANVLTF. Written as DNA, the CDR3 is TGCAGCCCCAAAAGGGACAGGGGACCTGGGGCCAACGTCCTGACTTTC.

This rearrangement joins TRBV13 to TRBJ2-3; D call uncertain. Trimming took 2 bases from V and 7 from J, leaving 7 bases between them. The CDR3 is 12 amino acids. Germline CDR1 and CDR2: PRHDT and FYEKMQ (reference sequence). CDR3 amino acids: CASSLPRNTQYF. The CDR3 DNA reads as TGTGCCAGCAGCTTACCTCGTAATACGCAGTATTTT. Supplemented by reference TRBV13 and TRBJ2-3, the full variable domain reads AAGVIQSPRHLIKEKRETATLKCYPIPRHDTVYWYQQGPGQDPQFLISFYEKMQSDKGSIPDRFSAQQFSDYHSELNMSSLELGDSALYFCASSLPRNTQYFGPGTRLTVL.